These 27 T cell receptor beta chains originate from one sample sequenced in a study of T cell repertoires in cytomegalovirus infection. From the reads, TCRdb called clonotypes with MiXCR, one entry per CDR3 protein. The sample has around 550,000 distinct CDR3 sequences; around 27% are singletons. Material: PBMCs. The receptors were gathered from a human donor in good health (CMV status not recorded). Some clones in this sample may be carry-over from other donors' samples.

This clonotype was detected a few times. For the CDR3, the DNA is TGTGCCAGCGCCGACCTGGGACAGTTCTTC. It is translated as CASADLGQFF. The chain recombines TRBV7-9 with TRBJ2-1, with D hard to call. With 8 bases removed from V and 13 bases from J, the gap between germline ends came to 12 bases. This CDR3 contains 10 residues. The germline V gene has CDR1 SEHNR and CDR2 FQNEAQ (reference sequence).

This clonotype was observed a handful of times. The V and J genes are TRBV7-6 and TRBJ2-2; 8 bases agree with TRBD1. CDR1 and CDR2 from the germline V gene are SGHVS and FNYEAQ. CDR3 length equals 15 residues. The V segment lost 6 bases and the J segment 6 bases; nucleotides outside the gene matches: 9. The CDR3 region is CASSTGTGASGELFF. CDR3 bases: TGTGCCAGCAGTACCGGGACAGGCGCGTCCGGGGAGCTGTTTTTT.

This clonotype was counted many times. J is TRBJ1-4 and V is TRBV10-3; D call uncertain. Germline V lookup: CDR1 ENHRY, CDR2 SYGVKD. This CDR3 has 15 residues. Trimming took off 0 bases at V and 5 bases at J, with 10 bases between the two ends. The CDR3 protein is CAISESRAINEKLFF. DNA of the CDR3: TGTGCCATCAGTGAGTCGAGAGCGATCAATGAAAAACTGTTTTTT.

This clonotype turned up a few times. The chain joins TRBV12-3 or TRBV12-4 to TRBJ1-3; tentative D call: TRBD1 (5 bases). V lost 3 bases to trimming and J lost 5 bases, with 8 bases between them. The CDR3 is 13 amino acids. CDR3 DNA: TGTGCCAGCAGTTTGAGGGGTCGAAACACCATATATTTT. Translation gives CASSLRGRNTIYF.

The CDR3 nucleotides are TGTGCCAGCAGTTTCAGTCTCCGTGGAGATACGCAGTATTTT. This sequence encodes CASSFSLRGDTQYF. V usage is TRBV12-3 or TRBV12-4 and J usage is TRBJ2-3; D gene ambiguous. V was shortened by 3 bases and J by 5 bases, with 12 bases between the two germline ends. The CDR3 has 14 amino acids.

This sequence joins TRBV7-9 and TRBJ2-1; D gene uncertain. Germline CDR1 is SEHNR and CDR2 is FQNEAQ (reference sequence). V was pared by 1 base and J by 6 bases, with 13 bases between. This CDR3 region has 15 residues. The CDR3 nucleotides are TGTGCCAGCAGCTTAGTAAGTGGGGTGAGCAATGAGCAGTTCTTC. This codes for CASSLVSGVSNEQFF.

This clonotype has only a few counts. The chain has TRBV10-3 and TRBJ2-2, with D uncertain. This CDR3 region has 17 residues. Germline V gene data show CDR1 as ENHRY and CDR2 as SYGVKD. V lost 0 bases, J lost 0 bases, and 11 bases lay in between. The DNA for the CDR3 is TGTGCCATCAGTGAGTCGTTGAACCATGCGAACACCGGGGAGCTGTTTTTT. This encodes CAISESLNHANTGELFF.

This clonotype was detected many times. The J gene is TRBJ2-7, the V gene TRBV7-4, with no clear D. The CDR3 has 14 residues. Germline assignment: CDR1 SGHVT and CDR2 SQSDAQ. Trimming took off 5 bases at V and 0 bases at J, with 11 bases between the two ends. The CDR3 nucleotides read TGTGCCAGCAGCCCGGCAGTTCCCTCCTACGAGCAGTACGTC. This encodes CASSPAVPSYEQYV.

V gene TRBV6-2 or TRBV6-3 combines with J gene TRBJ1-5, with no clear D. Germline V lookup: CDR1 MNHEY, CDR2 SVGEGT. The CDR3 totals 15 residues. V was shortened by 4 bases and J by 1 base, with 11 bases between the two germline ends. For the CDR3, the DNA is TGTGCCAGCAGTTTCCGAGGGTTGAGCAATCAGCCCCAGCATTTT. Its translation is CASSFRGLSNQPQHF.

This clonotype was recorded many times. The gene calls are TRBV7-2 and TRBJ2-2; the match to TRBD2 covers 7 bases. V lost 4 bases to trimming and J lost 4 bases; unmatched junction nucleotides: 12. The CDR3 totals 17 residues. Germline V gives CDR1 SGHTA, CDR2 FQGNSA. The CDR3 is CASSSRRGVVVTGELFF. For the CDR3, the DNA is TGTGCCAGCAGCTCAAGACGGGGGGTAGTCGTCACCGGGGAGCTGTTTTTT.

This clonotype occurred a few times. The chain is built from TRBV5-1 and TRBJ2-7, with TRBD1 matching over 10 bases. Germline CDR1 and CDR2: SGHRS and YFSETQ. CDR3 length: 16 amino acids. Germline trimming cut 4 bases from V and 0 bases from J; bases unmatched to any gene: 7. The CDR3 bases are TGCGCCAGCAGCCCGACCGGGACAGGGGACTCCTACGAGCAGTACGTC. This gives the protein CASSPTGTGDSYEQYV.

The chain couples TRBV19 to TRBJ2-1, with D unclear. The CDR3 sequence is 14 residues long. Trimming pared 4 bases from V and 1 base from J, leaving 8 bases between. In germline, CDR1 is LNHDA, CDR2 SQIVND (reference sequence). The CDR3 nucleotides read TGTGCCAGTAGTAGCGTCAAGTCCTACAATGAGCAGTTCTTC. It translates to CASSSVKSYNEQFF.

The chain carries TRBV27 and TRBJ2-1; 10 nucleotides agree with TRBD2. CDR1 and CDR2 (germline): MNHEY, SMNVEV (reference sequence). V was clipped by 5 bases and J by 5 bases; unmatched bases: 15. The CDR3 runs 18 residues. CDR3 residues: CASSPPNSLAGVNNEQFF. The CDR3 DNA reads as TGTGCCAGCAGTCCTCCAAATTCCCTAGCGGGAGTCAACAATGAGCAGTTCTTC.

Worth noting for this clonotype: One junction end disagrees with the germline gene, perhaps due to a read error. V gene TRBV4-1 combines with J gene TRBJ2-3; D is uncertain. Germline V lookup: CDR1 MGHRA, CDR2 YSYEKL. The CDR3 has 12 residues. CDR3 sequence reads: CASTQDGYTQYF. The CDR3 DNA reads TGCGCCAGCACCCAAGACGGTTATACGCAGTATTTT.

This clonotype occurred a few times. V is TRBV6-5 and J is TRBJ1-3; no reliable D call. CDR1 MNHEY and CDR2 SVGAGI come from the germline V gene. Trimming took 0 bases from V and 0 from J, leaving 15 bases between them. The CDR3 loop spans 18 amino acids. The CDR3 sequence is CASSYSYQARSSGNTIYF. The CDR3 DNA reads as TGTGCCAGCAGTTACTCGTATCAAGCTCGGAGCTCTGGAAACACCATATATTTT.

The CDR3 loop is CANGLAGGNEQFF. The CDR3 bases are TGTGCCAACGGACTAGCGGGAGGCAATGAGCAGTTCTTC. V and J are TRBV7-9 and TRBJ2-1, with TRBD2 identical over 14 bases. CDR1 is SEHNR, CDR2 FQNEAQ, per germline (reference sequence). The CDR3 totals 13 residues. V shed 10 bases and J 6 bases; nucleotides not matched to a gene: 2.

This clonotype was observed at least ten times. This chain connects TRBV7-9 to TRBJ1-2, with no clear D. V shed 4 bases and J shed 1 base, with 4 bases lying between them. CDR1 and CDR2 (germline): SEHNR, FQNEAQ (reference sequence). This CDR3 comprises 12 residues. The CDR3 protein is CASSSRNYGYTF. CDR3 coding DNA: TGTGCCAGCAGCTCACGTAACTATGGCTACACCTTC.

This clonotype has a handful of counts. The chain recombines TRBV6-5 with TRBJ2-7; unclear D gene. This CDR3 contains 14 residues. Trimming took off 0 bases at V and 2 bases at J, with 8 bases between the two ends. Looked up from germline, CDR1 is MNHEY and CDR2 is SVGAGI. The DNA for the CDR3 is TGTGCCAGCAGTTACTCTTACAGTACCTACGAGCAGTACTTC. This codes for CASSYSYSTYEQYF.

The genes are TRBV29-1 and TRBJ2-1; 9 bases fit TRBD1. Losses at the gene ends were 4 bases for V and 2 bases for J; bases not matched to a gene: 9. The CDR3 runs to 16 residues. Germline-derived CDR1 and CDR2 are SQVTM and ANQGSEA. The DNA of the CDR3 is TGCAGCGTTGTGGGAGTTTGGGACAGGGCCTACAATGAGCAGTTCTTC. Translating gives CSVVGVWDRAYNEQFF.

The chain links TRBV28 to TRBJ2-6; 8 bases are a match to TRBD2. V lost 5 bases, J lost 3 bases, and 12 bases stayed unmatched. The germline V gene has CDR1 MDHEN and CDR2 SYDVKM. The CDR3 has 18 residues. CDR3 sequence (DNA): TGTGCCAGCAGTGCGCCGGGACTAGGGGGGTTTGGGGCCAACGTCCTGACTTTC. Its translation is CASSAPGLGGFGANVLTF.

This clonotype was observed at least ten times. CDR3 nucleotide sequence: TGTGCCAGCAGCTTAGGAGGACAGCCGAACACTGAAGCTTTCTTT. Translation gives CASSLGGQPNTEAFF. This chain uses TRBV7-8 with TRBJ1-1, with a weak D call TRBD1 (6 bases). V shed 1 base and J shed 1 base, with 10 bases lying between them. CDR1 is SGHVS and CDR2 is FQNEAQ in the germline V gene. This CDR3 spans 15 amino acids.

Comment on this clonotype: The junction departs from the called germline gene at one end, perhaps through a read error. The rearrangement uses TRBV28 and TRBJ1-1, with D tentatively TRBD1 (5 bases). The V gene's germline CDR1 is MDHEN and CDR2 SYDVKM. The CDR3 has 15 amino acids. The CDR3: CAGSDRETMNTEAFF. The CDR3 DNA reads as TGTGCCGGCAGTGACAGAGAGACCATGAACACTGAAGCTTTCTTT. Drawing the rest from reference TRBV28 and TRBJ1-1, the complete variable domain is DVKVTQSSRYLVKRTGEKVFLECVQDMDHENMFWYRQDPGLGLRLIYFSYDVKMKEKGDIPEGYSVSREKKERFSLILESASTNQTSMYLCAGSDRETMNTEAFFGQGTRLTVV.

In its sample, this clonotype was seen many times. This chain uses TRBV5-4 with TRBJ1-6; 7 positions match TRBD1. CDR1 is SGHNT, CDR2 YYREEE, per germline (reference sequence). The CDR3 extends over 16 amino acids. V lost 4 bases to trimming and J lost 5 bases; unmatched junction nucleotides: 9. The CDR3 region is CASSVSGQAHNSPLHF. The CDR3 DNA is TGTGCCAGCAGCGTGTCCGGACAGGCACATAATTCACCCCTCCACTTT.

The chain employs TRBV7-2 and TRBJ2-3; D unclear. CDR3 size: 15 residues. V lost 3 bases to trimming and J lost 0 bases, with 10 bases between them. Per the germline V gene, CDR1 is SGHTA and CDR2 is FQGNSA. CDR3 sequence (DNA): TGTGCCAGCAGCTTTCGGCTCGGGAGCACAGATACGCAGTATTTT. Its translation is CASSFRLGSTDTQYF.

A few counts support this clonotype. This chain connects TRBV20-1 to TRBJ1-6; D may be TRBD1 (6 bases). The V gene lost 1 base and the J gene lost 11 bases, with 21 bases spanning the gap. Germline loops: CDR1 DFQATT, CDR2 SNEGSKA (reference sequence). CDR3 size: 16 residues. The CDR3 region is CSARGAAGDSRTPLHF. For the CDR3, the DNA is TGCAGTGCTAGAGGGGCGGCAGGGGATTCGAGGACACCCCTCCACTTT.

This clonotype was counted between two and nine times. This chain links TRBV7-2 with TRBJ1-5; 8 positions agree with TRBD1. There are 17 residues in the CDR3. Germline V lookup: CDR1 SGHTA, CDR2 FQGNSA. After removal of 5 bases from V and 1 base from J, the junction contained 10 bases not matched to a gene. The CDR3 nucleotides are TGTGCCAGCAGCCAGACAGGGGCCCCTTCGAGCAATCAGCCCCAGCATTTT. The encoded protein is CASSQTGAPSSNQPQHF.

Only one count was recorded for this clonotype. The chain carries TRBV28 and TRBJ1-6, with 9 bases matching TRBD1. From germline, CDR1 is MDHEN and CDR2 SYDVKM. V dropped 5 bases and J dropped 7; count of bases not matched to a gene: 6. The CDR3 length is 15 residues. CDR3 residues: CASSTPTGGNSPLHF. The CDR3 DNA reads as TGTGCCAGCAGTACTCCGACAGGGGGGAATTCACCCCTCCACTTT.